The 9 T cell receptor beta chains in this list originate from one sample, sequenced in a study of shared clonotypes between healthy human individuals. Clones were read by immunoSEQ multiplex PCR, and TCRdb kept only the in-frame ones, dropping some. The data hold 450,000 to 500,000 clones, with over 75% observed a single time. Sequencing was carried out using PBMCs. The origin of the receptors is a woman in her thirties or forties in good health. Some clones in this sample may be carry-over from other donors' samples.

V usage is TRBV5-4 and J usage is TRBJ1-1; 9 positions agree with TRBD1. The CDR3 is made up of 15 amino acids. With V trimmed by 3 bases and J by 4 bases, 7 bases remained unmatched. Germline CDR1 SGHNT, CDR2 YYREEE (reference sequence). The chain's CDR3 is CASSSPGQGSTEAFF. In DNA form, the CDR3 reads TGTGCCAGCAGCTCACCGGGACAGGGAAGCACTGAAGCTTTCTTT.

The chain recombines TRBV27 with TRBJ2-1, with 7 bases matching TRBD1. V trimming: 3 bases; J trimming: 13 bases; junction bases outside the gene matches: 6. Germline V gene sequence: CDR1 MNHEY, CDR2 SMNVEV (reference sequence). The CDR3 consists of 12 residues. The CDR3 spells CASSFTGAVQFF. The DNA of the CDR3 is TGTGCCAGCAGTTTTACAGGGGCTGTTCAGTTCTTC.

The rearrangement links TRBV19 to TRBJ1-2; D ambiguous. Trimming stripped 7 bases from V and 10 bases from J, with 16 bases between. Looked up from germline, CDR1 is LNHDA and CDR2 is SQIVND (reference sequence). This CDR3 region has 12 residues. CDR3 in DNA: TGTGCCAGTACCCAAAATAACCGGATCTACACCTTC. Encoded protein: CASTQNNRIYTF.

This chain links TRBV21-1 with TRBJ1-2. TRBV21-1 is described as a pseudogene. This CDR3 has 18 amino acids. CDR3 DNA sequence: TGTGCCAGCAGCAACCCTGAGGGGCGGCGCCCGGGGAACTATGGCTACACCTTC. It yields the protein CASSNPEGRRPGNYGYTF.

In regard to this clone: A far larger clone is off by one base, so a read error is likely. The J gene is TRBJ1-2, the V gene TRBV4-3; 10 nucleotides line up with TRBD1. Per germline, CDR1 LGHNA and CDR2 YSLEER. This CDR3 is 16 amino acids long. The CDR3 loop reads CSSSQERQGANYGYTF. The CDR3 DNA reads as TGCTCCAGCAGCCAAGAAAGACAGGGGGCGAACTATGGCTACACCTTC.

The chain links TRBV28 to TRBJ1-2; D perhaps matches TRBD1 (6 bases). Germline CDR1 MDHEN, CDR2 SYDVKM. This CDR3 contains 14 residues. The V end was cut by 6 bases, the J end by 0 bases, with 11 bases between. The CDR3 here is CASSPGHANYGYTF. The DNA of the CDR3 is TGTGCCAGCAGCCCGGGACACGCTAACTATGGCTACACCTTC.

The chain carries TRBV5-6 and TRBJ2-1; no reliable D call. The V and J ends lost 1 base and 0 bases respectively, with 11 bases between them. Germline values: CDR1 SGHDT, CDR2 YYEEEE. The CDR3 loop spans 16 amino acids. The CDR3 DNA reads as TGTGCCAGCAGCTTGATGGCTGCAAGCTCCTACAATGAGCAGTTCTTC. This sequence encodes CASSLMAASSYNEQFF.

The rearrangement links TRBV6-6 to TRBJ2-1, with 8 nucleotides matching TRBD1. The CDR3 is 15 amino acids. Germline CDR1 is MNHNY and CDR2 is SVGAGI (reference sequence). V lost 5 bases to trimming and J lost 7 bases; unmatched junction nucleotides: 10. CDR3 coding DNA: TGTGCCAGCAGTCCGGACAGGGAGGTTATGAATGAGCAGTTCTTC. It encodes CASSPDREVMNEQFF.

The chain is built from TRBV30 and TRBJ2-5; D gene unclear. The CDR3 contains 12 residues. The germline V gene has CDR1 GTSNPN and CDR2 SVGIG (reference sequence). V gave up 3 bases and J gave up 4 bases, with 9 bases separating them. As DNA, the CDR3 is TGTGCCTGGAGGCAGGTGGTAGAGACCCAGTACTTC. Its protein product is CAWRQVVETQYF.